These 10 T cell receptor beta chains were all obtained from the same sample, sequenced in a study of shared clonotypes between healthy human individuals. Produced via immunoSEQ multiplex PCR; TCRdb's table is partial and in-frame only. Counted here are some 980,000 clones, around 80% occurring once; the ten biggest clones make up over 1.3%. Sequences were obtained from memory CD4+ T cells sorted from blood. Indicated subset: CD45RA-negative fraction. Receptors were obtained from a man aged 18 to 35 in good health.

The chain couples TRBV10-3 to TRBJ2-2; 8 bases are a match to TRBD2. V gave up 8 bases and J gave up 6 bases; unmatched junction bases: 17. The germline CDR1 and CDR2 sequences are ENHRY and SYGVKD. The CDR3 is 17 residues long. This CDR3 is CAISGPSLAAGAGELFF. The CDR3, as DNA: TGTGCCATCTCGGGCCCCTCACTAGCGGCAGGTGCCGGGGAGCTGTTTTTT.

This chain uses TRBV19 with TRBJ2-5, with a tentative D call TRBD2 (6 bases). Trimming stripped 10 bases from V and 5 bases from J, with 14 bases between. Germline V gene lookup returns CDR1 LNHDA and CDR2 SQIVND (reference sequence). The CDR3 has 12 amino acids. CDR3 amino acids: CAIPRGAETQYF. The CDR3 DNA reads as TGTGCCATTCCCCGCGGGGCCGAGACCCAGTACTTC.

This clone occurred a few times. Possible read error: a much larger clone is one base away. Other DNA sequences from this sample encode an identical CDR3 as well. The V and J genes are TRBV7-2 and TRBJ2-5; TRBD1 matches at 7 bases. The CDR3 contains 13 residues. V lost 3 bases to trimming and J lost 2 bases; unmatched junction nucleotides: 0. Germline assignment: CDR1 SGHTA and CDR2 FQGNSA. In DNA, the CDR3 is TGTGCCAGCAGCTTGGGACAGCAAGAGACCCAGTACTTC. As protein: CASSLGQQETQYF.

This rearrangement joins TRBV11-2 to TRBJ1-4; 7 bases fit TRBD1. Germline lookup yields CDR1 SGHAT and CDR2 FQNNGV. This CDR3 contains 15 residues. Trimming at V came to 5 bases and at J to 0 bases, leaving 3 bases not matched to a gene. The CDR3 sequence is CASSVTGATNEKLFF. CDR3 DNA: TGTGCCAGCAGCGTAACAGGGGCAACTAATGAAAAACTGTTTTTT.

The chain combines TRBV4-3 with TRBJ1-6; a possible D gene is TRBD1 (6 bases). CDR3 length equals 15 residues. CDR1 LGHNA and CDR2 YSLEER come from the germline V gene. Trimming cost V 0 bases and J 9 bases, with 12 bases left between them. CDR3 protein: CASSQDGGRGSPLHF. The DNA for the CDR3 is TGCGCCAGCAGCCAAGATGGGGGGCGGGGTTCACCCCTCCACTTT.

This chain links TRBV7-8 with TRBJ2-7; 11 bases are shared with TRBD2. Germline V gives CDR1 SGHVS, CDR2 FQNEAQ. This CDR3 comprises 15 residues. V was pared by 5 bases and J by 3 bases, with 6 bases of the junction left unmatched. The CDR3 DNA sequence: TGTGCCAGCAGCCCCTTGACTAGCGGGGTCTACGAGCAGTACTTC. It codes for CASSPLTSGVYEQYF.

The V call is TRBV7-2, the J call TRBJ1-6; no firm D call. In germline, CDR1 is SGHTA, CDR2 FQGNSA. Trimming shortened V by 3 bases and J by 6 bases, and 9 bases separated the two germline ends. The CDR3 covers 14 residues. DNA of the CDR3: TGTGCCAGCAGCTTGCAACCGGTTAATTCACCCCTCCACTTT. It codes for CASSLQPVNSPLHF.

V gene TRBV7-2 combines with J gene TRBJ2-7; 10 bases match TRBD2. The CDR3 totals 14 residues. The junction had 3 bases not matched to a gene; V was cut back by 7 bases and J by 0 bases. CDR1 is SGHTA, CDR2 FQGNSA, per germline. CDR3 residues: CASKPSGGSYEQYF. In nucleotides, the CDR3 is TGTGCCAGCAAGCCTAGCGGGGGCTCCTACGAGCAGTACTTC. The complete variable domain, with remaining parts taken from reference TRBV7-2 and TRBJ2-7, reads GAGVSQSPSNKVTEKGKDVELRCDPISGHTALYWYRQSLGQGLEFLIYFQGNSAPDKSGLPSDRFSAERTGGSVSTLTIQRTQQEDSAVYLCASKPSGGSYEQYFGPGTRLTVT.

J is TRBJ2-2 and V is TRBV7-2, with a weak D call TRBD1 (5 bases). Trimming stripped 5 bases from V and 7 bases from J, with 11 bases between. The CDR3 totals 13 residues. Germline CDR1 reads SGHTA; CDR2 reads FQGNSA. CDR3 coding DNA: TGTGCCAGCAGCCCCACCCAGGGCGGGGAGCTGTTTTTT. Translating gives CASSPTQGGELFF.

The V and J genes are TRBV11-1 and TRBJ2-5, with D possibly TRBD2 on 6 matching bases. The CDR3 covers 13 residues. V lost 4 bases, J lost 4 bases, and 10 bases lay in between. Germline V lookup: CDR1 SGHAT, CDR2 FQDESV (reference sequence). The CDR3 sequence is CASSYGTVETQYF. DNA of the CDR3: TGTGCCAGCAGCTACGGGACTGTAGAGACCCAGTACTTC.